This T cell receptor beta chain is from a study of neurological immune-mediated disorders. Study conclusions and caveats: Falling below healthy controls, multiple sclerosis showed the least TCR clonal expansion, while HTLV-1-associated myelopathy showed the most. No CDR3 amino acid sequences recurred among expanded clones across subjects, suggesting private repertoires in all groups.

The cDNA was synthesized by means of template-switch 5'RACE, which was carried out with 10-nucleotide random UMIs. A single record per CDR3 protein comes from TCRdb applying MiXCR to the 5' RACE reads. The sample holds approximately 58,000 distinct CDR3 sequences, approximately 9.2% seen once. The CDR3 is 12 amino acids. Germline V gene sequence: CDR1 MNHEY, CDR2 SVGAGI. V lost 2 bases, J lost 7 bases, and 8 bases lay in between. In this sample, this clonotype turned up many times. Its target is not known. Time point in this sample: longitudinal time-point 3. Unsorted libraries were derived from 2 million PBMCs stored at -80 C.

The chain combines TRBV6-5 with TRBJ1-2, with D unresolved. The sample was PBMCs. The sequence came from a woman in her thirties or forties in good health. Here the CDR3 DNA reads TGTGCCAGCAGTTACAAGGGAATTGGCTACACCTTC. Translation: CASSYKGIGYTF.